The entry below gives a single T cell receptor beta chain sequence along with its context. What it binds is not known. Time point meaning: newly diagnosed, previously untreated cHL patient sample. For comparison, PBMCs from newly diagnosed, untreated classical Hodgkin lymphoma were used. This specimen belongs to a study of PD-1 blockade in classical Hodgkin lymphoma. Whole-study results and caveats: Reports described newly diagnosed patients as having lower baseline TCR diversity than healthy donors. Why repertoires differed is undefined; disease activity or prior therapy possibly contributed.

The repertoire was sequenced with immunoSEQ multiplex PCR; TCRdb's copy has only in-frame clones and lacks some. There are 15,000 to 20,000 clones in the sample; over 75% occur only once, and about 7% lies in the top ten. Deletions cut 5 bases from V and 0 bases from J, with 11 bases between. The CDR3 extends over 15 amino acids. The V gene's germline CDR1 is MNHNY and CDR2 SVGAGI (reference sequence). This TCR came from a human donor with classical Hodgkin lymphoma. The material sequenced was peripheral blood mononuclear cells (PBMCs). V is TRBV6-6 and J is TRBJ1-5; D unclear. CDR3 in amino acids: CASSLYSDSNQPQHF. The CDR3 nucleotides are TGTGCCAGCAGTCTGTATAGCGATAGCAATCAGCCCCAGCATTTT.